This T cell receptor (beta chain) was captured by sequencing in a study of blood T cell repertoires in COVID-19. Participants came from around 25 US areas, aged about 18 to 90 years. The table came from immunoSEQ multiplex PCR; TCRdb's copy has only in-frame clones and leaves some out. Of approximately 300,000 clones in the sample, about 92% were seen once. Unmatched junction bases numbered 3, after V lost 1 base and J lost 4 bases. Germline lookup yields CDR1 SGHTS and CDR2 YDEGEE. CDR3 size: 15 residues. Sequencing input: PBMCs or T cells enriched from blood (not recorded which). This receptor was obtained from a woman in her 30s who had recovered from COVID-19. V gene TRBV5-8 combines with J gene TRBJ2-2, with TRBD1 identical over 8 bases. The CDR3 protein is CASSLRTGSTGELFF. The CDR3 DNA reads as TGTGCCAGCAGCTTGAGGACAGGGAGCACCGGGGAGCTGTTTTTT.